This note documents a single T cell receptor beta chain sequence. The antigen is not known. These data are taken from a study of cytomegalovirus exposure and HLA in healthy donors. The PCR ran on 60 Vbeta and 13 Jbeta primers. The assay was immunoSEQ multiplex PCR, and TCRdb's table has in-frame clones only and misses some. The repertoire holds under 130,000 clones, with approximately 70% as singletons. General study points: Cytomegalovirus status was reportedly diagnosed by the classifier with high specificity and sensitivity.

V gave up 5 bases and J gave up 4 bases, with 10 bases separating them. This CDR3 is 12 amino acids long. In germline, CDR1 is SQVTM, CDR2 ANQGSEA. This receptor was taken from a man aged 25-40 years in good health and CMV-seropositive. The J gene is TRBJ2-3, the V gene TRBV29-1; D ambiguous. Sequences were obtained from PBMCs. The chain's CDR3 is CSVKIVSDTQYF. The CDR3 DNA sequence: TGCAGCGTTAAGATAGTTTCAGATACGCAGTATTTT.